This passage covers 21 T cell receptor beta chains from one sample sequenced in a study of post-analysis software for immune sequencing data. No antigen is known for these receptors. Libraries were made from TCR beta cDNA, and they carried unique molecular identifiers. TCRdb recomputed calls from the PCR reads with MiXCR, one row per CDR3 protein. This sample has about 770,000 distinct CDR3 sequences; around 42% occur once, and the top ten carry roughly 5%. Study findings and constraints: Included in a set of several TRBV segments more frequent in patients than controls were TRBV5-6, TRBV5-1 and TRBV20-1.

The sample comprised blood. These receptors came from a girl between 10 and 17 years old with multiple sclerosis.

The chain combines TRBV27 with TRBJ1-2; D uncertain. The V end lost 2 bases, the J end lost 0 bases, and 10 bases lay between the germline ends. CDR3 length equals 15 residues. The germline CDR1 and CDR2 sequences are MNHEY and SMNVEV (reference sequence). The CDR3 reads CASSLGRNANYGYTF. In DNA, the CDR3 is TGTGCCAGCAGTTTAGGGAGGAATGCTAACTATGGCTACACCTTC.

This chain uses TRBV7-6 with TRBJ2-3; TRBD2 aligns across 9 bases. Looked up from germline, CDR1 is SGHVS and CDR2 is FNYEAQ. V shed 5 bases and J 3 bases; nucleotides not matched to a gene: 9. The CDR3 has 16 amino acids. The CDR3 is CASSLIAGVGTDTQYF. The CDR3 DNA reads TGTGCCAGCAGCCTAATAGCGGGAGTGGGAACAGATACGCAGTATTTT.

V usage is TRBV5-5 and J usage is TRBJ2-3; TRBD1 is a possible D gene (5 bases). Germline V lookup: CDR1 SGHKS, CDR2 YYEKEE (reference sequence). V lost 0 bases to trimming and J lost 1 base, with 9 bases between them. The CDR3 contains 15 residues. The CDR3 protein is CASSLEGFRTDTQYF. The CDR3 DNA sequence: TGTGCCAGCAGCTTGGAGGGGTTTCGCACAGATACGCAGTATTTT.

This chain links TRBV20-1 with TRBJ2-7, with TRBD2 matching 11 bases. Germline V CDR1 and CDR2: DFQATT, SNEGSKA (reference sequence). Germline trimming cut 5 bases from V and 5 bases from J; bases unmatched to any gene: 8. The CDR3 has 14 residues. The CDR3 loop is CSALLAGGYHEQYF. The CDR3 DNA sequence: TGCAGTGCTTTGTTAGCGGGAGGGTACCACGAGCAGTACTTC.

This clonotype was detected only a few times. The gene calls are TRBV9 and TRBJ2-3, with D perhaps matching TRBD1 (5 bases). Trimming stripped 4 bases from V and 6 bases from J, with 15 bases between. There are 14 residues in the CDR3. Germline CDR1 and CDR2: SGDLS and YYNGEE. This CDR3 reads CASSPGSNLDTQYF. CDR3 nucleotides: TGTGCCAGCAGCCCAGGGTCTAACCTGGATACGCAGTATTTT.

This clonotype was seen only a few times. V and J are TRBV10-2 and TRBJ2-3; the match to TRBD2 covers 8 bases. V lost 6 bases and J lost 3; bases outside the gene matches: 8. The CDR3 runs 15 residues. Germline V gene data show CDR1 as WSHSY and CDR2 as SAAADI. Here the CDR3 DNA reads TGCGCCAGCAGAGAGCGGGAGCGGAGGACAGATACGCAGTATTTT. Its translation is CASRERERRTDTQYF.

This sequence joins TRBV15 and TRBJ2-5; TRBD2 agrees at 12 bases. The CDR3 runs to 17 residues. J was trimmed by 3 bases and V by 1 base; bases with no gene match: 6. Germline values: CDR1 LNHNV, CDR2 YYDKDF (reference sequence). This CDR3 is CATSRGGLAGSKETQYF. In DNA, the CDR3 is TGTGCCACCAGCAGAGGTGGACTAGCGGGAAGTAAAGAGACCCAGTACTTC.

J is TRBJ2-1 and V is TRBV30; 12 nucleotides agree with TRBD2. Looked up from germline, CDR1 is GTSNPN and CDR2 is SVGIG (reference sequence). This CDR3 is built from 16 residues. Losses at the gene ends were 2 bases for V and 4 bases for J; bases not matched to a gene: 6. CDR3 in DNA: TGTGCCTGGAGTCCTTGGACTAGCGGGAAATACAATGAGCAGTTCTTC. It specifies CAWSPWTSGKYNEQFF.

This clonotype has ten or more counts. The chain combines TRBV7-2 with TRBJ2-3; 12 positions match TRBD2. In germline, CDR1 is SGHTA, CDR2 FQGNSA. This CDR3 is 18 amino acids long. J was trimmed by 3 bases and V by 0 bases; bases with no gene match: 7. Here the CDR3 reads CASSLAVTSGSRTDTQYF. CDR3 nucleotides: TGTGCCAGCAGCTTAGCGGTGACTAGCGGGAGTAGAACAGATACGCAGTATTTT.

The gene calls are TRBV7-9 and TRBJ2-3; D might be TRBD1 or TRBD2, each matching 6 bases. The CDR3 loop spans 14 amino acids. The V gene lost 3 bases and the J gene lost 5 bases, with 12 bases spanning the gap. Germline V gene sequence: CDR1 SEHNR, CDR2 FQNEAQ (reference sequence). The CDR3 nucleotides read TGTGCCAGCAGCTTGGGGGGCCTAGGAGATACGCAGTATTTT. Translation: CASSLGGLGDTQYF.

This chain uses TRBV28 with TRBJ2-7; either TRBD1 or TRBD2 may supply D (6 bases each). Germline-derived CDR1 and CDR2 are MDHEN and SYDVKM. This CDR3 comprises 14 residues. Trimming took off 3 bases at V and 0 bases at J, with 9 bases between the two ends. CDR3 protein: CASSFRGASYEQYF. In DNA, the CDR3 is TGTGCCAGCAGTTTTAGGGGGGCCTCCTACGAGCAGTACTTC. The complete variable domain, with remaining parts taken from reference TRBV28 and TRBJ2-7, reads DVKVTQSSRYLVKRTGEKVFLECVQDMDHENMFWYRQDPGLGLRLIYFSYDVKMKEKGDIPEGYSVSREKKERFSLILESASTNQTSMYLCASSFRGASYEQYFGPGTRLTVT.

The table lists this clonotype with a few counts. This chain joins TRBV6-5 and TRBJ1-6; D unresolved. Trimming took off 2 bases at V and 6 bases at J, with 17 bases between the two ends. The CDR3 is 17 amino acids. Germline-derived CDR1 and CDR2 are MNHEY and SVGAGI. The CDR3 coding sequence is TGTGCCAGCAGTTACCTACCGGGGATTGCGCCTAATTCACCCCTCCACTTT. Its translation is CASSYLPGIAPNSPLHF.

The genes are TRBV6-5 and TRBJ2-7; 9 nucleotides match TRBD2. The CDR3 spans 20 residues. V trimming: 0 bases; J trimming: 0 bases; junction bases outside the gene matches: 15. The germline gives CDR1 MNHEY, CDR2 SVGAGI. The CDR3 loop reads CASSYSISTSGQFSSYEQYF. In nucleotides, the CDR3 is TGTGCCAGCAGTTACTCGATCTCGACTAGCGGCCAATTTAGCTCCTACGAGCAGTACTTC.

This clonotype has just a few counts. The chain uses TRBV4-2 and TRBJ1-3, with no clear D. Trimming cost V 4 bases and J 0 bases, with 13 bases left between them. From germline, CDR1 is LGHNA and CDR2 YNFKEQ. This CDR3 region has 16 residues. The CDR3 nucleotides read TGTGCCAGCAGCCCCCACCCCGGAGTCTCTGGAAACACCATATATTTT. Its protein product is CASSPHPGVSGNTIYF.

This clonotype appeared a few times. The V call is TRBV12-3 or TRBV12-4, the J call TRBJ2-1; D unclear. V lost 3 bases and J lost 2, with 11 bases in between. This CDR3 contains 15 residues. The CDR3 DNA is TGTGCCAGCAGTTTGGGCCTAGTCACCTACAATGAGCAGTTCTTC. Translating gives CASSLGLVTYNEQFF.

The rearrangement uses TRBV6-5 and TRBJ2-7; D possibly uses TRBD1 or TRBD2 (5 bases each). Germline values: CDR1 MNHEY, CDR2 SVGAGI. With 0 bases removed from V and 2 bases from J, the gap between germline ends came to 11 bases. CDR3 length equals 15 residues. CDR3 protein: CASSYSLMGAYEQYF. In DNA form, the CDR3 reads TGTGCCAGCAGTTACTCTCTTATGGGGGCCTACGAGCAGTACTTC.

This clonotype has just a few counts. The rearrangement joins TRBV7-9 to TRBJ2-1, with D perhaps matching TRBD1 or TRBD2 (6 bases each). There are 18 residues in the CDR3. Per the germline V gene, CDR1 is SEHNR and CDR2 is FQNEAQ (reference sequence). Trimming removed 5 bases at V and 3 bases at J, with 23 bases between. The CDR3 spells CASSPLGGGGGVYNEQFF. As DNA, the CDR3 is TGTGCCAGCAGCCCCCTTGGAGGGGGAGGAGGGGTCTACAATGAGCAGTTCTTC. Filled out from reference TRBV7-9 and TRBJ2-1, the complete variable domain reads DTGVSQNPRHKITKRGQNVTFRCDPISEHNRLYWYRQTLGQGPEFLTYFQNEAQLEKSRLLSDRFSAERPKGSFSTLEIQRTEQGDSAMYLCASSPLGGGGGVYNEQFFGPGTRLTVL.

V gene TRBV28 combines with J gene TRBJ1-1; D call uncertain. The length of the CDR3 is 13 residues. In germline, CDR1 is MDHEN, CDR2 SYDVKM. V lost 1 base and J 3 bases, leaving 6 bases between the germline ends. In DNA form, the CDR3 reads TGTGCCAGCAGTTTATTTGGGGACACTGAAGCTTTCTTT. Translating gives CASSLFGDTEAFF.

This chain connects TRBV9 to TRBJ2-7; D unclear. The CDR3 is 12 residues long. Germline assignment: CDR1 SGDLS and CDR2 YYNGEE. Trimming removed 9 bases from V and 2 bases from J, with 12 bases in between. CDR3: CANTDRTYEQYF. The CDR3 DNA reads as TGTGCCAACACAGACCGCACCTACGAGCAGTACTTC.

This chain uses TRBV7-9 with TRBJ1-2; D unclear. Germline CDR1 and CDR2: SEHNR and FQNEAQ (reference sequence). The CDR3 is 13 amino acids. V gave up 6 bases and J gave up 3 bases, with 11 bases separating them. CDR3: CASSQGLHYGYTF. CDR3 DNA: TGTGCCAGCAGTCAAGGCCTTCACTATGGCTACACCTTC.

This rearrangement joins TRBV29-1 to TRBJ1-1, with D possibly TRBD1 on 6 matching bases. The CDR3 runs 14 residues. V shed 4 bases and J shed 4 bases, with 16 bases lying between them. Germline CDR1 and CDR2: SQVTM and ANQGSEA. The CDR3 sequence: CSVGSGGAGTEAFF. CDR3 DNA sequence: TGCAGCGTTGGGAGCGGGGGCGCGGGCACTGAAGCTTTCTTT.